One sample yielded the 5 T cell receptor beta chains listed below, sequenced in a study of T cells in Graves' hyperthyroidism and ophthalmopathy. The CDR3 regions of TCR beta were amplified from RNA transcripts. TCR CDR3 regions were first amplified by RT-PCR with HTBI primers. In TCRdb, the multiplex PCR reads were re-called with MiXCR into one record per CDR3 protein. The sample lists roughly 500,000 distinct CDR3 sequences; 46% were seen once. The sequencing sample was made of peripheral blood or thyroid tissue (not recorded which). These TCRs come from an adult woman with Graves' disease, either hyperthyroidism or ophthalmopathy (not recorded which).

This clonotype was recorded a few times. This may come from a read error, since a much larger clone is one base off. This chain links TRBV2 with TRBJ1-3, with D hard to call. From germline, CDR1 is SNHLY and CDR2 FYNNEI. The CDR3 covers 11 residues. V lost 6 bases and J lost 4, with 4 bases in between. CDR3 amino acids: CASRQGNTIYF. For the CDR3, the DNA is TGTGCCAGCAGACAGGGAAACACCATATATTTT.

Only one count was recorded for this clonotype. This sequence joins TRBV24-1 and TRBJ2-5, with 10 bases lining up with TRBD2. Trimming at V came to 6 bases and at J to 5 bases, leaving 8 bases not matched to a gene. The germline V gene encodes CDR1 KGHDR and CDR2 SFDVKD. CDR3 length: 15 amino acids. CDR3 DNA: TGTGCCACCAGTTTCTCGGCTAGCGGGAGTGAGACCCAGTACTTC. Amino acid sequence: CATSFSASGSETQYF.

There are many counts of this clonotype. The J gene is TRBJ2-5, the V gene TRBV3-1; D is unresolved. Germline CDR1 is LGHDT and CDR2 is YNNKEL (reference sequence). There are 14 residues in the CDR3. Trimming removed 0 bases at V and 5 bases at J, with 10 bases between. The CDR3 region has the DNA TGTGCCAGCAGCCAAGATACGCCTGGGGAGACCCAGTACTTC. Protein product: CASSQDTPGETQYF.

Worth noting for this clonotype: It is unclear where the CDR3 begins or ends on the DNA, so no DNA is shown, and the CDR3 is as TCRdb lists it. V gene TRBV29-1 combines with J gene TRBJ2-5; the table's D gene call, TRBD1, was not cross checked with the DNA. The CDR3 is 11 amino acids in total, end residues counted. Germline V gene lookup returns CDR1 SQVTM and CDR2 ANQGSEA. This chain's CDR3 is CSVGAGTEKYF.

This clonotype was counted many times. The genes are TRBV5-6 and TRBJ1-3; 7 nucleotides align to TRBD1. CDR1 and CDR2 (germline): SGHDT, YYEEEE. After removal of 3 bases from V and 0 bases from J, the junction contained 9 bases not matched to a gene. The CDR3 extends over 17 amino acids. This CDR3 is CASSSRRGLSSGNTIYF. In DNA, the CDR3 is TGTGCCAGCAGCTCTAGGAGGGGGCTAAGCTCTGGAAACACCATATATTTT.